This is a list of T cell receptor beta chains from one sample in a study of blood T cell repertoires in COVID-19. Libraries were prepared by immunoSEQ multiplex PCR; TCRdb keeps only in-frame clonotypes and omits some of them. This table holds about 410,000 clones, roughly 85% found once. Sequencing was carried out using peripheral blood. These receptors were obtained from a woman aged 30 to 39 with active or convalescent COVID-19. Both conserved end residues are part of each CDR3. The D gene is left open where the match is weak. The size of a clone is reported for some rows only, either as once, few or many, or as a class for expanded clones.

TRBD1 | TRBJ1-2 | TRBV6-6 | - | CASSSTGAYGYTF | TGTGCCAGCAGTTCGACAGGGGCCTATGGCTACACCTTC
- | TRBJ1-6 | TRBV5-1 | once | CASSPATGAYNSPLHF | TGCGCCAGCAGCCCCGCCACCGGAGCCTATAATTCACCCCTCCACTTT
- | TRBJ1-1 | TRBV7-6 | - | CASSSGGANTEAFF | TGTGCCAGCAGCTCTGGGGGGGCTAACACTGAAGCTTTCTTT
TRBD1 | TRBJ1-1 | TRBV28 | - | CASSRDRGNTEAFF | TGTGCCAGCAGTCGTGACAGGGGGAACACTGAAGCTTTCTTT
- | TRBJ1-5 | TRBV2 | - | CASSIGTGGQPQHF | TGTGCCAGCAGTATCGGGACGGGGGGCCAGCCCCAGCATTTT
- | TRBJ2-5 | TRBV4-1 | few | CASSQDVNSKETQYF | TGCGCCAGCAGCCAAGATGTGAACAGCAAAGAGACCCAGTACTTC
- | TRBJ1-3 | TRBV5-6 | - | CASSFSPQPGSGNTIYF | TGTGCCAGCAGCTTTTCCCCACAGCCAGGGTCTGGAAACACCATATATTTT
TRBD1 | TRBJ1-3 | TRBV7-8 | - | CASSSGQGIPLSGNTIYF | TGTGCCAGCAGCTCGGGACAGGGGATCCCTCTCTCTGGAAACACCATATATTTT
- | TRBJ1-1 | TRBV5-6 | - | CASSPPSLRVMNTEAFF | TGTGCCAGCAGCCCCCCTTCTCTCAGGGTCATGAACACTGAAGCTTTCTTT
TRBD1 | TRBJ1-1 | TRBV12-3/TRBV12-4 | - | CASIRGHGTEAFF | TGTGCCAGCATCAGGGGGCACGGCACTGAAGCTTTCTTT
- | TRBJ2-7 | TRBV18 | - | CASSPSLGQLLEQYF | TGTGCCAGCTCACCCTCCCTGGGGCAGCTGCTCGAGCAGTACTTC
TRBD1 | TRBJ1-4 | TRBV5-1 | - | CASSPEGQNEKLFF | TGCGCCAGCAGCCCGGAGGGACAGAATGAAAAACTGTTTTTT
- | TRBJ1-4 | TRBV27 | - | CASGRGVGEKLFF | TGTGCCAGCGGGAGGGGAGTAGGTGAAAAACTGTTTTTT
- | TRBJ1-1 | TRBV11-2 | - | CASSLDAGMNTEAFF | TGTGCCAGCAGCTTAGATGCAGGAATGAACACTGAAGCTTTCTTT
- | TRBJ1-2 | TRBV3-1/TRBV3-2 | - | CASSQGARGYTF | TGTGCCAGCAGCCAAGGTGCCCGGGGCTACACCTTC
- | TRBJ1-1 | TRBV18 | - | CASSPPHSYPEAFF | TGTGCCAGCTCACCACCCCACAGTTACCCTGAAGCTTTCTTT
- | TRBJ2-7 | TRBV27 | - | CASSLGVAYEQYF | TGTGCCAGCAGTTTGGGAGTCGCCTACGAGCAGTACTTC
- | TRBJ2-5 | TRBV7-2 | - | CASSPPGLQETQYF | TGTGCCAGCAGCCCACCGGGACTCCAAGAGACCCAGTACTTC
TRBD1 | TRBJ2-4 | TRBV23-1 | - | CASSHPGQGHEAKNIQYF | TGCGCCAGCAGTCATCCGGGACAGGGGCATGAGGCCAAAAACATTCAGTACTTC
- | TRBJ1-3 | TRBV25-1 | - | CASSRTAELGNTIYF | TGTGCCAGCAGTCGAACAGCAGAACTTGGAAACACCATATATTTT
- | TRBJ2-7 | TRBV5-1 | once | CASSLVGGAYEQYF | TGCGCCAGCAGCTTGGTTGGCGGGGCTTACGAGCAGTACTTC
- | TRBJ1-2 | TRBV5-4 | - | CASSALEVASEGGYTF | TGTGCCAGCAGTGCCCTGGAAGTGGCCTCGGAGGGGGGCTACACCTTC
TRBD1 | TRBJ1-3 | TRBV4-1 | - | CASSQADRAGSGNTIYF | TGCGCCAGCAGCCAGGCAGACAGGGCGGGCTCTGGAAACACCATATATTTT
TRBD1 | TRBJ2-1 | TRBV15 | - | CATSRVPGQMNEQFF | TGTGCCACCAGCAGAGTTCCGGGACAGATGAATGAGCAGTTCTTC
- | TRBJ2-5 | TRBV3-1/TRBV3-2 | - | CASSQESYQETQYF | TGTGCCAGCAGCCAAGAAAGCTACCAAGAGACCCAGTACTTC
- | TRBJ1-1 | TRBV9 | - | CASSALTGNTEAFF | TGTGCCAGCAGCGCTTTGACAGGGAACACTGAAGCTTTCTTT
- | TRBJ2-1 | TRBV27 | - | CASSPPGSYNEQFF | TGTGCCAGCAGCCCACCGGGTTCCTACAATGAGCAGTTCTTC
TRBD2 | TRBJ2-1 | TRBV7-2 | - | CASSLAAFGAGGFSYNEQFF | TGTGCCAGCAGCTTAGCCGCTTTTGGGGCGGGGGGTTTCTCCTACAATGAGCAGTTCTTC
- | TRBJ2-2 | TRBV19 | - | CASSGLKTGELFF | TGTGCCAGTAGTGGACTGAAAACCGGGGAGCTGTTTTTT
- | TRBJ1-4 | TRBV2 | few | CASSTPTFRLFF | TGTGCCAGCAGTACGCCGACATTCAGGCTGTTTTTT
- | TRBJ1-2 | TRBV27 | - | CASSPGGDYGYTF | TGTGCCAGCAGTCCAGGAGGGGACTATGGCTACACCTTC
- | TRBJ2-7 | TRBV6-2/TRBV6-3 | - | CASSRGAFSGQTYEQYF | TGTGCCAGCAGTAGGGGAGCGTTTTCGGGACAAACCTACGAGCAGTACTTC
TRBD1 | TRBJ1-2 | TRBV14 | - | CASSRWDRGGYTF | TGTGCCAGCAGCCGATGGGACAGGGGAGGCTACACCTTC
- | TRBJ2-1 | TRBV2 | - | CASSEGFSNLGGDEQFF | TGTGCCAGCAGTGAAGGGTTCTCGAATTTAGGTGGAGATGAGCAGTTCTTC
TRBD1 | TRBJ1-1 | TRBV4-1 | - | CASSLANPTGGGEAFF | TGCGCCAGCAGCCTCGCGAACCCGACAGGGGGTGGTGAAGCTTTCTTT
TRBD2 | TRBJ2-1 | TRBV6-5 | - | CASRPGLAGSEQFF | TGTGCCAGCAGGCCGGGACTAGCGGGGTCTGAGCAGTTCTTC
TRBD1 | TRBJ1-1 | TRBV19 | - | CASSVRPGTGPPDATEAFF | TGTGCCAGTAGTGTTAGACCCGGGACAGGCCCTCCGGATGCCACTGAAGCTTTCTTT
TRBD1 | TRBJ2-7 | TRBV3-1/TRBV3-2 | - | CASSQETGLEQYF | TGTGCCAGCAGCCAAGAGACAGGGCTCGAGCAGTACTTC
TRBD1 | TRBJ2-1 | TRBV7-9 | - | CASSLGQGDFDEQFF | TGTGCCAGCAGTTTAGGACAGGGTGATTTCGATGAGCAGTTCTTC
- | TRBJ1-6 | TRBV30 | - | CAWSDKTRQVLVSLHF | TGTGCCTGGAGTGACAAAACTAGGCAGGTTCTCGTTTCCCTCCACTTT
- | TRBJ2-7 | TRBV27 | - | CASRNYSSYEQYF | TGTGCCAGCAGGAACTATAGCTCCTACGAGCAGTACTTC
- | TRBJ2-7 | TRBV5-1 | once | CASSPTPGTVYEQYF | TGCGCCAGCAGCCCTACCCCCGGGACTGTCTACGAGCAGTACTTC
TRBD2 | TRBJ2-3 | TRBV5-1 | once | CASSFTTSGSADTQYF | TGCGCCAGCAGCTTTACAACTAGCGGGAGCGCAGATACGCAGTATTTT
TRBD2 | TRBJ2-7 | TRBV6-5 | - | CASRQTSGSYEQYF | TGTGCCAGCAGGCAGACTAGCGGGAGCTACGAGCAGTACTTC
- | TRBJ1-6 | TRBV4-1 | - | CASSQDGAGGRSPLHF | TGCGCCAGCAGCCAAGACGGGGCCGGAGGGCGTTCACCCCTCCACTTT
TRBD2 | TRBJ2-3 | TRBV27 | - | CASSPGTSGDTQYF | TGTGCCAGCAGTCCCGGGACTAGCGGGGATACGCAGTATTTT
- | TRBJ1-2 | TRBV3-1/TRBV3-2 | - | CASSQGREGGGYTF | TGTGCCAGCAGCCAAGGCAGGGAGGGCGGTGGCTACACCTTC
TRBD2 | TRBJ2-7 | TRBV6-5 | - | CATRGTSGYEQYF | TGTGCCACCCGGGGGACTAGCGGCTACGAGCAGTACTTC
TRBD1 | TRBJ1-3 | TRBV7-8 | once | CASSWARDSSGNTIYF | TGTGCCAGCAGCTGGGCCCGGGACAGCTCTGGAAACACCATATATTTT
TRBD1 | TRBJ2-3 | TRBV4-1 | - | CASSQAGTGITDTQYF | TGCGCCAGCAGCCAAGCAGGGACAGGGATCACAGATACGCAGTATTTT
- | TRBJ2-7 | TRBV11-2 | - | CASSQGGLGGYEQYF | TGTGCCAGCAGTCAGGGGGGTCTTGGAGGGTACGAGCAGTACTTC
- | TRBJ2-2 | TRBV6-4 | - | CASSREPVGELFF | TGTGCCAGCAGCCGGGAGCCGGTGGGGGAGCTGTTTTTT
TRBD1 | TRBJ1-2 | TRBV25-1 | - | CASSFTGTDYGYTF | TGTGCCAGCAGTTTTACCGGGACAGACTATGGCTACACCTTC
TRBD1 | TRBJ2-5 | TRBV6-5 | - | CASRTPGGRETQYF | TGTGCCAGCAGGACCCCAGGGGGCAGGGAGACCCAGTACTTC